A selection of T cell receptor beta chains follows, all from one sample in a study of Ad26.COV2.S vaccination and SARS-CoV-2 variants. TCRdb keeps only in-frame clones here, not all; method: immunoSEQ multiplex PCR. The repertoire includes around 500,000 clones, roughly nine tenths of them detected once, and about 1.5% sits in the top ten. Source: peripheral blood, taken in a trial of Ad26.COV2.S vaccine versus placebo. The receptors derive from a person between 18 and 60 years old who received the Ad26.COV2.S COVID-19 vaccine or a placebo. CDR3s include the opening cysteine and the closing phenylalanine or tryptophan. D genes are given only for firm matches. Size is omitted from some rows. Given values are once, few, many or a class for expanded clones.

clone_size	v_call	d_call	j_call	cdr3_aa	cdr3_nt
NA	TRBV11-1	NA	TRBJ1-2	CASSPSGTNYGYTF	TGTGCCAGCAGCCCTTCGGGGACGAACTATGGCTACACCTTC
NA	TRBV10-3	NA	TRBJ1-5	CAISVGQTNQPQHF	TGTGCCATCAGTGTCGGACAGACCAATCAGCCCCAGCATTTT
NA	TRBV4-1	TRBD1	TRBJ2-2	CASSQLTGGYPGELFF	TGCGCCAGCAGCCAACTTACAGGGGGCTATCCCGGGGAGCTGTTTTTT
NA	TRBV28	NA	TRBJ2-2	CASSLYRAYTGELFF	TGTGCCAGCAGTTTATACAGGGCTTACACCGGGGAGCTGTTTTTT
NA	TRBV27	NA	TRBJ2-7	CASSLNGITYEQYF	TGTGCCAGCAGTCTAAACGGGATAACCTACGAGCAGTACTTC
NA	TRBV3-1/TRBV3-2	TRBD1	TRBJ2-7	CASSRDRGAEQYF	TGTGCCAGCAGCCGGGACAGGGGGGCGGAGCAGTACTTC
NA	TRBV28	NA	TRBJ1-2	CASTKQILGVKTYGYTF	TGTGCCAGCACCAAACAGATTCTTGGGGTTAAAACATATGGCTACACCTTC
NA	TRBV28	TRBD1	TRBJ1-1	CASSPPGGWNTEAFF	TGTGCCAGCAGCCCACCAGGGGGCTGGAACACTGAAGCTTTCTTT
few	TRBV4-3	NA	TRBJ1-2	CASSQALTANYGYTF	TGCGCCAGCAGCCAAGCCTTGACAGCTAACTATGGCTACACCTTC
NA	TRBV7-9	NA	TRBJ1-2	CASSSGSGTHSYGYTF	TGTGCCAGCAGCTCTGGTTCCGGGACACATAGCTATGGCTACACCTTC
NA	TRBV5-1	NA	TRBJ2-6	CASSFRRSGANVLTF	TGCGCCAGCAGCTTTCGCCGCTCTGGGGCCAACGTCCTGACTTTC
NA	TRBV5-1	TRBD1	TRBJ2-7	CASSLAGQGNSYEQYF	TGCGCCAGCAGCTTGGCGGGACAGGGTAACTCCTACGAGCAGTACTTC
NA	TRBV6-6	NA	TRBJ1-4	CASSPSLAGEKLFF	TGTGCCAGCAGCCCTAGCCTGGCTGGGGAAAAACTGTTTTTT
few	TRBV18	TRBD1	TRBJ2-7	CASSPGQSSYEQYF	TGTGCCAGCTCACCGGGACAGAGCTCCTACGAGCAGTACTTC
NA	TRBV15	NA	TRBJ2-7	CATSAQVATTSYEQYF	TGTGCCACCAGCGCACAGGTCGCGACCACCTCCTACGAGCAGTACTTC
NA	TRBV15	NA	TRBJ2-1	CATSRGGYNEQFF	TGTGCCACCAGCAGAGGGGGATACAATGAGCAGTTCTTC
NA	TRBV2	TRBD1	TRBJ1-2	CASSTQGADGYTF	TGTGCCAGCAGTACACAGGGGGCGGATGGCTACACCTTC
NA	TRBV30	NA	TRBJ2-1	CAWTSVSYNEQFF	TGTGCCTGGACTAGCGTCTCCTACAATGAGCAGTTCTTC
NA	TRBV6-5	NA	TRBJ1-4	CASSPTWTNEKLFF	TGTGCCAGCAGCCCCACATGGACTAATGAAAAACTGTTTTTT
NA	TRBV11-2	TRBD1	TRBJ1-2	CASRPGQGFSAYRYTF	TGTGCCAGCAGGCCGGGACAGGGTTTCTCTGCTTATCGCTACACCTTC
once	TRBV6-5	TRBD2	TRBJ2-7	CASRPSGNSFYEQYF	TGTGCCAGCAGGCCGAGCGGGAACAGCTTCTACGAGCAGTACTTC
NA	TRBV18	NA	TRBJ2-3	CASSPLGDTQYF	TGTGCCAGCTCACCGCTAGGGGATACGCAGTATTTT
NA	TRBV3-1/TRBV3-2	TRBD1	TRBJ1-4	CASSRSDREKLFF	TGTGCCAGCAGCCGGTCGGACAGGGAAAAACTGTTTTTT
NA	TRBV15	TRBD2	TRBJ2-7	CATSRDNFRAGGYEQYF	TGTGCCACCAGCAGAGATAACTTTAGAGCGGGAGGCTACGAGCAGTACTTC
NA	TRBV14	NA	TRBJ2-7	CASSQDHYSYEQYF	TGTGCCAGCAGCCAGGACCACTACTCCTACGAGCAGTACTTC
NA	TRBV11-2	NA	TRBJ1-1	CASSFDYSYTEAFF	TGTGCCAGCAGCTTCGATTACAGCTACACTGAAGCTTTCTTT
once	TRBV7-2	NA	TRBJ2-5	CASSLSGYSQETQYF	TGTGCCAGCAGCTTAAGCGGCTACTCACAAGAGACCCAGTACTTC
NA	TRBV6-1	NA	TRBJ2-3	CASSGATGVSTDTQYF	TGTGCCAGCAGTGGAGCTACCGGTGTTAGCACAGATACGCAGTATTTT
NA	TRBV2	TRBD2	TRBJ2-7	CASSDRLAVTYEQYF	TGTGCCAGCAGTGACAGACTAGCGGTAACCTACGAGCAGTACTTC
NA	TRBV5-4	NA	TRBJ1-6	CAVARSQGQGSPLHF	TGTGCAGTGGCCAGGTCCCAGGGGCAAGGATCACCCCTCCACTTT
NA	TRBV5-4	NA	TRBJ2-2	CASSLRAGNTGELFF	TGTGCCAGCAGCTTGAGGGCAGGGAACACCGGGGAGCTGTTTTTT
NA	TRBV5-5	NA	TRBJ1-4	CASSFAKGNEKLFF	TGTGCCAGCAGCTTCGCGAAAGGGAATGAAAAACTGTTTTTT
NA	TRBV7-2	NA	TRBJ2-5	CASSLVVGSQYF	TGTGCCAGCAGCTTAGTAGTGGGGAGCCAGTACTTC
NA	TRBV3-1/TRBV3-2	NA	TRBJ2-7	CASSQDRPNSYEQYF	TGTGCCAGCAGCCAAGATCGCCCCAACAGCTACGAGCAGTACTTC
NA	TRBV6-5	TRBD2	TRBJ2-1	CASARGGRNEQFF	TGTGCCAGCGCGCGGGGGGGCCGAAATGAGCAGTTCTTC
NA	TRBV5-4	TRBD1	TRBJ1-2	CASSRQGFTPYGYTF	TGTGCCAGCAGCCGACAGGGCTTTACCCCCTATGGCTACACCTTC
NA	TRBV9	NA	TRBJ2-1	CASSVGDFGNEQFF	TGTGCCAGCAGCGTAGGCGACTTCGGCAATGAGCAGTTCTTC
NA	TRBV7-9	NA	TRBJ2-7	CASSPETVDYEQYF	TGTGCCAGCAGCCCCGAGACAGTCGACTACGAGCAGTACTTC
NA	TRBV11-3	NA	TRBJ1-3	CASSSGSSGNTIYF	TGTGCCAGCAGCTCCGGGTCGTCTGGAAACACCATATATTTT
few	TRBV6-5	TRBD2	TRBJ2-6	CASSYQAGSGANVLTF	TGTGCCAGCAGTTACCAAGCGGGATCTGGGGCCAACGTCCTGACTTTC
NA	TRBV29-1	NA	TRBJ1-2	CSASLPGRDGYTF	TGCAGCGCCTCCCTGCCAGGTCGGGATGGCTACACCTTC
NA	TRBV5-6	NA	TRBJ1-1	CASSLNHRGTEAFF	TGTGCCAGCAGCTTGAATCATCGAGGGACTGAAGCTTTCTTT
NA	TRBV28	TRBD1	TRBJ1-1	CASSQGQVNTEAFF	TGTGCCAGCAGCCAGGGACAGGTGAACACTGAAGCTTTCTTT
NA	TRBV29-1	NA	TRBJ2-7	CSVGSSYEQYF	TGCAGCGTTGGCAGCAGCTACGAGCAGTACTTC
NA	TRBV5-1	TRBD2	TRBJ2-7	CASSVGGTSGTYEQYF	TGCGCCAGCAGCGTTGGGGGGACTAGCGGGACCTACGAGCAGTACTTC
NA	TRBV3-1/TRBV3-2	NA	TRBJ1-4	CASSHRTGLMFF	TGTGCCAGCAGCCATCGTACAGGGTTAATGTTTTTT
NA	TRBV5-1	TRBD1	TRBJ2-7	CASSTRQGDSYEQYF	TGCGCCAGCAGCACCCGACAGGGTGACTCCTACGAGCAGTACTTC
NA	TRBV7-2	NA	TRBJ2-7	CASSSVSPFDEQYF	TGTGCCAGCAGTTCCGTGAGCCCCTTTGACGAGCAGTACTTC
NA	TRBV15	NA	TRBJ2-3	CATSRPHPEVAVLRTDTQYF	TGTGCCACCAGCAGACCACACCCGGAGGTCGCCGTGCTCCGCACAGATACGCAGTATTTT
NA	TRBV28	TRBD1	TRBJ1-4	CASSRTGGAGKLFF	TGTGCCAGCAGCCGGACAGGGGGCGCCGGAAAACTGTTTTTT
NA	TRBV6-5	NA	TRBJ2-7	CASSLIQGYEQYF	TGTGCCAGCAGCCTCATACAGGGTTACGAGCAGTACTTC
NA	TRBV4-3	TRBD1	TRBJ2-3	CASSQDGTGGTDTQYF	TGCGCCAGCAGCCAAGACGGGACAGGGGGCACAGATACGCAGTATTTT
NA	TRBV2	NA	TRBJ1-1	CASSGVWENTEAFF	TGTGCCAGCAGTGGGGTGTGGGAGAACACTGAAGCTTTCTTT
NA	TRBV29-1	TRBD1	TRBJ2-7	CSVEGTGDSSYEQYF	TGCAGCGTTGAAGGGACAGGAGATAGCTCCTACGAGCAGTACTTC
NA	TRBV6-6	NA	TRBJ1-2	CASSYFRTFYGYTF	TGTGCCAGCAGTTACTTTAGGACCTTCTATGGCTACACCTTC
few	TRBV10-2	TRBD2	TRBJ2-2	CASTAPGRAPSNTGELFF	TGCGCCAGCACGGCTCCCGGGAGGGCCCCCTCGAACACCGGGGAGCTGTTTTTT
few	TRBV18	NA	TRBJ1-5	CASSPEGPYNQPQHF	TGTGCCAGCTCACCGGAGGGACCCTACAATCAGCCCCAGCATTTT
NA	TRBV10-3	NA	TRBJ1-3	CAISASGHSGNTIYF	TGTGCCATCAGTGCGTCGGGTCACTCTGGAAACACCATATATTTT
NA	TRBV19	TRBD1	TRBJ1-4	CASSVRQGLNEKLFF	TGTGCCAGTAGTGTTCGACAGGGCTTAAATGAAAAACTGTTTTTT
NA	TRBV5-1	TRBD2	TRBJ2-5	CASRLGGGTQETQYF	TGCGCCAGCAGATTGGGCGGGGGTACTCAAGAGACCCAGTACTTC